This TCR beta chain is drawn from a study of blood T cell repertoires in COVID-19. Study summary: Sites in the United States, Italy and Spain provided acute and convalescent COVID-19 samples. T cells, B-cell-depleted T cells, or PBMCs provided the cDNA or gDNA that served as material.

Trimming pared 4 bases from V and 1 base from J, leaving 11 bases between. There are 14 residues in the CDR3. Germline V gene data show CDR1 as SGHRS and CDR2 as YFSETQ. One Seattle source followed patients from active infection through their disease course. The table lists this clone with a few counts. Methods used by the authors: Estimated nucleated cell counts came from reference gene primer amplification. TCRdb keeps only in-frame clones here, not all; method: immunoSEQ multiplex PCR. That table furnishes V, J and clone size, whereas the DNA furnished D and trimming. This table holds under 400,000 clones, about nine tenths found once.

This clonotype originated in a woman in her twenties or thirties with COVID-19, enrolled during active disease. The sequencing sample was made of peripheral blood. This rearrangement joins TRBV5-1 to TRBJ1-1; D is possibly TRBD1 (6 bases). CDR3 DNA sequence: TGCGCCAGCAGCGCCCTGACAGGGAACACTGAAGCTTTCTTT. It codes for CASSALTGNTEAFF.